This T cell receptor beta chain originates from a study of vaccination and CD4 T cells after COVID-19. General observations from the study: Convalescent patients displayed a median roughly 90% of reactive clones emerging only post-vaccination. Convalescent patients' clones that were vaccine-specific were spike mono-reactive in 304 of 307 cases.

Described treatment: roughly ten-day PBMC culture with coronavirus spike peptide pools or control peptides (ViraFEST assay). Spanning March to December 2020, the positive PCR dates came before US Alpha, Beta and Delta variants. The Oncomine TCR Beta short-read assay was applied to DNA of cultured CD4+ T cells. A single record per CDR3 protein comes from TCRdb applying MiXCR to the PCR reads. The sample has about 17,000 distinct CDR3 sequences, roughly 27% seen once. Concerning this clonotype: No antigen is known for it.

Input material: cultured CD4+ T cells from blood. This TCR was recovered from a human donor with COVID-19.

CDR3 region: CASSSAPGGSADTQYF. The CDR3 nucleotides read TGTGCCAGCAGCTCAGCGCCAGGGGGCTCTGCAGATACGCAGTATTTT. The chain joins TRBV7-3 to TRBJ2-3; 8 bases line up with TRBD1. The V gene's germline CDR1 is SGHTA and CDR2 FQGTGA. J was trimmed by 4 bases and V by 4 bases; bases with no gene match: 10. The CDR3 loop spans 16 amino acids.